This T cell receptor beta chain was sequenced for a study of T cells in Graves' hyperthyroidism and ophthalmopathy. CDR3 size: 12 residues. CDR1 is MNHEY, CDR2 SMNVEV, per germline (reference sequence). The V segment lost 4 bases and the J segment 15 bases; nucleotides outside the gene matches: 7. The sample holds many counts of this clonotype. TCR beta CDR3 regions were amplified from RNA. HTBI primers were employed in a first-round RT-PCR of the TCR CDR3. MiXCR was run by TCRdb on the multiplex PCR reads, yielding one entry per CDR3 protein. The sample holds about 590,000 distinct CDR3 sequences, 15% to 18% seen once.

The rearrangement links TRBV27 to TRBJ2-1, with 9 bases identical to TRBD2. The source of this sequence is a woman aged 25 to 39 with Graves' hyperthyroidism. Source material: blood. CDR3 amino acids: CASSSRAGGGFF. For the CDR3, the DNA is TGTGCCAGCAGTTCTAGAGCGGGAGGTGGGTTCTTC.